Shown below are 18 T cell receptor beta chains from a single sample sequenced in a study of post-analysis software for immune sequencing data. Antigen specificity for these receptors is unknown. Libraries were made from TCR beta cDNA, and they carried unique molecular identifiers. Using its own MiXCR run on the PCR reads, TCRdb lists one record per CDR3 protein. The sample holds some 370,000 distinct CDR3 sequences, roughly 35% seen once. General observations from the study: Patients had higher frequencies than controls of four to six TRBV segments, including TRBV5-6, TRBV5-1 and TRBV20-1.

The sequenced sample consisted of blood. The receptors shown here come from a girl under 18 with multiple sclerosis.

This chain links TRBV5-4 with TRBJ2-5, with TRBD1 matching 7 bases. Germline lookup yields CDR1 SGHNT and CDR2 YYREEE (reference sequence). V shed 6 bases and J 11 bases; nucleotides not matched to a gene: 13. This CDR3 is built from 13 residues. The CDR3 DNA sequence: TGTGCCAGCAATCCAGGGGGAACGGATGAGCAGTACTTC. This translates into CASNPGGTDEQYF.

As to this clonotype: At one end the junction does not follow the germline gene, possibly because of a read error. The chain couples TRBV7-9 to TRBJ1-6; D is uncertain. The CDR3 covers 15 residues. CDR1 and CDR2 (germline): SEHNR, FQNEAQ (reference sequence). CDR3 sequence: CASSATGSYNPPLHF. The DNA of the CDR3 is TGTGCCAGCAGCGCAACTGGTTCCTATAATCCACCCCTCCACTTT.

This clonotype has just one count. The rearrangement uses TRBV6-5 and TRBJ1-1, with 7 bases matching TRBD1. The CDR3 is 15 residues long. V trimming: 6 bases; J trimming: 6 bases; junction bases outside the gene matches: 13. Germline V gives CDR1 MNHEY, CDR2 SVGAGI. This chain's CDR3 is CASSTYRGALPEAFF. CDR3 in DNA: TGTGCCAGCAGCACGTACAGGGGAGCCCTCCCTGAAGCTTTCTTT.

The chain employs TRBV6-2 or TRBV6-3 and TRBJ2-5; unclear D gene. The J call may be faulty, since TRBJ2-7 better matches the DNA end. Looked up from germline, CDR1 is MNHEY and CDR2 is SVGEGT. The CDR3 runs to 12 residues. The CDR3 DNA is TGTGCCAGCAGCCCCCCGGTGGGCGAGCAGTACTTC. Protein sequence: CASSPPVGEQYF.

The rearrangement uses TRBV6-1 and TRBJ1-1; unclear D gene. The germline V gene encodes CDR1 MNHNS and CDR2 SASEGT. CDR3 length equals 13 residues. V shed 6 bases and J shed 1 base, with 9 bases lying between them. CDR3 in amino acids: CASRLAENTEAFF. DNA for the CDR3: TGTGCCAGCAGGTTGGCGGAGAACACTGAAGCTTTCTTT.

This clonotype showed up many times. The chain employs TRBV29-1 and TRBJ1-1; D is ambiguous. The germline V gene encodes CDR1 SQVTM and CDR2 ANQGSEA. The CDR3 extends over 11 amino acids. Trimming removed 6 bases from V and 0 bases from J, with 5 bases in between. The CDR3 bases are TGCAGCGTGGTCGTGAACACTGAAGCTTTCTTT. Its translation: CSVVVNTEAFF.

The CDR3 here is CASSQRSASSYNSPLHF. The CDR3 DNA follows: TGTGCCAGCAGCCAAAGGTCCGCTAGCTCCTATAATTCACCCCTCCACTTT. The chain joins TRBV2 to TRBJ1-6; D is uncertain. The germline gives CDR1 SNHLY, CDR2 FYNNEI. This CDR3 is built from 17 residues. Trimming took off 6 bases at V and 0 bases at J, with 15 bases between the two ends.

The genes are TRBV6-5 and TRBJ1-2, with TRBD1 matching 9 bases. The CDR3 runs 15 residues. V was pared by 0 bases and J by 5 bases, with 4 bases of the junction left unmatched. CDR1 and CDR2 from the germline V gene are MNHEY and SVGAGI. CDR3 sequence (DNA): TGTGCCAGCAGTTACTCGAGAGGGACAGGGTATGGCTACACCTTC. Translation: CASSYSRGTGYGYTF.

The V and J genes are TRBV29-1 and TRBJ2-5; 8 nucleotides align to TRBD2. V shed 0 bases and J 10 bases; nucleotides not matched to a gene: 16. In germline, CDR1 is SQVTM, CDR2 ANQGSEA. The CDR3 is made up of 16 amino acids. The CDR3 sequence: CSVEDRGGRGGGYQYF. Written as DNA, the CDR3 is TGCAGCGTTGAAGATCGGGGGGGCAGGGGAGGAGGATACCAGTACTTC.

The V call is TRBV27, the J call TRBJ2-3; 8 nucleotides line up with TRBD1. Germline V CDR1 and CDR2: MNHEY, SMNVEV (reference sequence). V shed 3 bases and J 1 base; nucleotides not matched to a gene: 9. The CDR3 contains 17 residues. The CDR3 sequence is CASSLVSWGQGTDTQYF. CDR3 nucleotides: TGTGCCAGCAGTTTGGTTTCCTGGGGACAGGGCACAGATACGCAGTATTTT.

A few counts support this clonotype. V is TRBV12-3 or TRBV12-4 and J is TRBJ2-1; no firm D call. The ends were cut back, 6 bases at V and 2 bases at J, with 14 bases in the middle. The length of the CDR3 is 15 residues. CDR3 sequence reads: CASSMGIVAYNEQFF. The CDR3 DNA is TGTGCCAGCAGCATGGGGATTGTGGCCTACAATGAGCAGTTCTTC.

The chain has TRBV6-4 and TRBJ2-2, with D possibly called TRBD1 or TRBD2 (5 bases each). CDR1 and CDR2 from the germline V gene are MRHNA and SNTAGT. There are 14 residues in the CDR3. Between the trimmed V and J ends, which lost 4 bases and 7 bases, there was a span of 13 bases. The CDR3 reads CASSGERGIGELFF. CDR3 coding DNA: TGTGCCAGCAGTGGAGAGAGGGGCATCGGGGAGCTGTTTTTT.

The V call is TRBV7-9, the J call TRBJ2-5; TRBD1 agrees at 9 bases. The germline CDR1 and CDR2 sequences are SEHNR and FQNEAQ (reference sequence). This CDR3 contains 15 residues. J was trimmed by 5 bases and V by 3 bases; bases with no gene match: 7. The CDR3 sequence is CASSLGQGIVETQYF. The CDR3, as DNA: TGTGCCAGCAGCTTGGGACAGGGTATCGTCGAGACCCAGTACTTC.

The table lists this clonotype with a few counts. This sequence joins TRBV7-3 and TRBJ2-3, with TRBD2 identical over 11 bases. The junction had 4 bases not matched to a gene; V was cut back by 4 bases and J by 4 bases. The CDR3 loop spans 15 amino acids. The germline CDR1 and CDR2 sequences are SGHTA and FQGTGA. The CDR3 DNA follows: TGTGCCAGCAGCTGGGGGACTAGCGGTGCAGATACGCAGTATTTT. Translating it yields CASSWGTSGADTQYF.

The V call is TRBV5-1, the J call TRBJ2-4; D assignment may be TRBD1 or TRBD2 (5 bases each). Deletions cut 1 base from V and 2 bases from J, with 22 bases between. This CDR3 region has 19 residues. Germline V lookup: CDR1 SGHRS, CDR2 YFSETQ. For the CDR3, the DNA is TGCGCCAGCAGCTTGTGGCAGGGACCCTCCTATAGTTCCAAAAACATTCAGTACTTC. Its protein is CASSLWQGPSYSSKNIQYF.

This clonotype was counted once. A much larger clone lies one base from this, so it may be a read error. The chain joins TRBV29-1 to TRBJ2-3; D unresolved. The CDR3 has 13 amino acids. The V gene's germline CDR1 is SQVTM and CDR2 ANQGSEA. For the CDR3, the DNA is TGCAGCGTCGAAGTATCAGTCACAGATACGCAGTATTTT. Translation gives CSVEVSVTDTQYF.

There are a few counts of this clonotype. The chain recombines TRBV5-1 with TRBJ2-3; D remains unclear. The CDR3 consists of 15 residues. Germline lookup yields CDR1 SGHRS and CDR2 YFSETQ. V lost 3 bases, J lost 5 bases, and 16 bases lay in between. This CDR3 is CASSSLRRLEDTQYF. The CDR3, as DNA: TGCGCCAGCAGCTCATTAAGGCGGTTAGAAGATACGCAGTATTTT.

The sample holds a few counts of this clonotype. The chain uses TRBV11-2 and TRBJ2-5; possibly TRBD2 for D (5 bases). Germline-derived CDR1 and CDR2 are SGHAT and FQNNGV. The V end was cut by 8 bases, the J end by 4 bases, with 20 bases between. The CDR3 extends over 15 amino acids. Written as DNA, the CDR3 is TGTGCCAGCCGGTGGCGAGGGCCTGGTTCAGAGACCCAGTACTTC. As protein: CASRWRGPGSETQYF. Full variable domain (outside the CDR3, taken from reference TRBV11-2 and TRBJ2-5): EAGVAQSPRYKIIEKRQSVAFWCNPISGHATLYWYQQILGQGPKLLIQFQNNGVVDDSQLPKDRFSAERLKGVDSTLKIQPAKLEDSAVYLCASRWRGPGSETQYFGPGTRLLVL.